This T cell receptor (beta chain) appears in the sequencing data of a study of blood T cell repertoires in COVID-19. Study information: Spain, Italy and the United States supplied samples that represented acute and convalescent COVID-19. T cells, B-cell-depleted T cells, or PBMCs provided the cDNA or gDNA that served as material.

Authors' analysis steps: Amplification from reference gene primers served as the basis for estimated nucleated cell counts. Profiling relied on immunoSEQ multiplex PCR, and the TCRdb table lists in-frame clones only, not all of them. V and J calls and clone size come straight from that table; D and trimming were deduced from the DNA. Here the sample spans 140,000 to 150,000 clones, around 82% being singletons. Trimming at V came to 5 bases and at J to 3 bases, leaving 6 bases not matched to a gene. The CDR3 sequence is 15 residues long. CDR1 is SGHRS, CDR2 YFSETQ, per germline. The sample consisted of peripheral blood. The TCR sequence derives from a human donor with acute or convalescent COVID-19. The donor label of this sample is uncertain. V usage is TRBV5-1 and J usage is TRBJ1-5; 9 bases are shared with TRBD1. This CDR3 is CASSFTGGPNQPQHF. The CDR3, as DNA: TGCGCCAGCAGTTTTACAGGGGGCCCCAATCAGCCCCAGCATTTT.